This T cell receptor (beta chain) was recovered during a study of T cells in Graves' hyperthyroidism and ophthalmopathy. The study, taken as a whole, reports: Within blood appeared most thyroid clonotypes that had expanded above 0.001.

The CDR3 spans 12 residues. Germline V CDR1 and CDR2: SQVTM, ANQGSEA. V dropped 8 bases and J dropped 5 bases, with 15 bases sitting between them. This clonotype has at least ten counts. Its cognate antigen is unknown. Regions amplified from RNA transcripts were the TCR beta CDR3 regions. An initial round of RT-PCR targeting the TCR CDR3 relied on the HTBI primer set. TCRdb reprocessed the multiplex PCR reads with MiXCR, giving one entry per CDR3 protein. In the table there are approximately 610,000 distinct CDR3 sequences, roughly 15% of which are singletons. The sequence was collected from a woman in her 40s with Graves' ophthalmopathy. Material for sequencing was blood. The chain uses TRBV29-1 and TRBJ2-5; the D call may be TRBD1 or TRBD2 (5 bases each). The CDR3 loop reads CSLRGPGETQYF. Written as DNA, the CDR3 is TGCAGCCTTCGGGGACCCGGGGAGACCCAGTACTTC.